Below, 21 T cell receptor beta chains from the same sample are listed, as sequenced in a study of monozygotic twins with inflammatory bowel disease. TCRdb re-called the 5' RACE reads and catalogs CDR3 proteins one per entry, DNA excluded. The ten top clones account for 2.4%, within a sample of under 150,000 distinct CDR3 sequences. The sample comprised blood. These receptors came from a human donor with ulcerative colitis or Crohn's disease, or a healthy co-twin of an affected twin (not recorded which).

The rearrangement links TRBV7-6 to TRBJ2-3; no DNA is available, so the TRBD1 call from TCRdb remains unchecked. CDR3 length: 20 amino acids. Germline V lookup: CDR1 SGHVS, CDR2 FNYEAQ. CDR3 sequence reads: CASSLRTPGHPVPGTDTQYF. Full variable domain (outside the CDR3, taken from reference TRBV7-6 and TRBJ2-3): GAGVSQSPRYKVTKRGQDVALRCDPISGHVSLYWYRQALGQGPEFLTYFNYEAQQDKSGLPNDRFSAERPEGSISTLTIQRTEQRDSAMYRCASSLRTPGHPVPGTDTQYFGPGTRLTVL.

This chain's CDR3 is CASSSAWETQYF. The chain carries TRBV14 and TRBJ2-5. CDR3 length: 12 amino acids. Germline-derived CDR1 and CDR2 are SGHDN and FVKESK.

The rearrangement joins TRBV20-1 to TRBJ1-2; TCRdb's D gene call, TRBD1, goes unchecked for lack of DNA. Germline CDR1 reads DFQATT; CDR2 reads SNEGSKA (reference sequence). The CDR3 length is 14 residues. CDR3 residues: CSAVRDRSITGYTF.

V and J are TRBV6-5 and TRBJ1-6; TCRdb reports TRBD1, a call that lacks DNA to check it against. The CDR3 has 15 residues. Per germline, CDR1 MNHEY and CDR2 SVGAGI. The CDR3 loop is CASSYQAGSNSPLHF.

The genes are TRBV30 and TRBJ2-7; the D call of TRBD1 rests on TCRdb alone, since no DNA is present to check it. This CDR3 contains 12 residues. CDR1 and CDR2 (germline): GTSNPN, SVGIG (reference sequence). CDR3: CAWSSPGYEQYF.

The CDR3 region is CASSRDRSYEQYF. The chain recombines TRBV7-2 with TRBJ2-7; TCRdb indicates TRBD1, and absent DNA this call remains unverified. Germline lookup yields CDR1 SGHTA and CDR2 FQGNSA. The CDR3 totals 13 residues.

The CDR3 sequence: CASRDTGRGQPQHF. This rearrangement joins TRBV10-2 to TRBJ1-5. The CDR3 sequence is 14 residues long. Germline lookup yields CDR1 WSHSY and CDR2 SAAADI.

The rearrangement joins TRBV7-2 to TRBJ2-2; TCRdb returns TRBD1, unconfirmable since there is no DNA. The germline V gene encodes CDR1 SGHTA and CDR2 FQGNSA. The length of the CDR3 is 17 residues. The CDR3 protein is CASSSVIRGRGTGELFF.

The chain combines TRBV7-8 with TRBJ2-7. Germline-derived CDR1 and CDR2 are SGHVS and FQNEAQ. The CDR3 is 12 residues long. CDR3 region: CASSLWNYEQYF.

The chain is built from TRBV6-1 and TRBJ2-1; the D call of TRBD1 rests on TCRdb alone, since no DNA is present to check it. This CDR3 contains 15 residues. The germline V gene has CDR1 MNHNS and CDR2 SASEGT. The CDR3 sequence: CASSDEGAPYNEQFF.

The V gene is TRBV4-1, the J gene TRBJ2-7. The germline gives CDR1 MGHRA, CDR2 YSYEKL. CDR3 length: 16 residues. The CDR3 protein is CASSQDFDRSSYEQYF.

CDR3 sequence: CASSQYALGQGGSYEQYF. V is TRBV7-6 and J is TRBJ2-7; lacking DNA, the TRBD1 call made by TCRdb goes unchecked. The CDR3 covers 18 residues. The germline V gene has CDR1 SGHVS and CDR2 FNYEAQ.

This chain connects TRBV20-1 to TRBJ2-1; the TRBD1 assignment by TCRdb is unverifiable without DNA. The CDR3 loop spans 15 amino acids. Germline assignment: CDR1 DFQATT and CDR2 SNEGSKA (reference sequence). The CDR3 sequence is CSAPTPGTWGNEQFF.

V gene TRBV3-1 combines with J gene TRBJ2-4; TCRdb's assignment of TRBD2 cannot be checked, as there is no DNA. Germline lookup yields CDR1 LGHDT and CDR2 YNNKEL (reference sequence). There are 20 residues in the CDR3. This CDR3 reads CASSQDLSSGAPGGKNIQYF.

The V call is TRBV28, the J call TRBJ2-3. Germline CDR1 reads MDHEN; CDR2 reads SYDVKM. This CDR3 region has 16 residues. The chain's CDR3 is CASSRAWSDTTDTQYF.

V gene TRBV3-1 combines with J gene TRBJ1-1; the D call from TCRdb, TRBD1, cannot be confirmed without DNA. The CDR3 consists of 15 residues. The V gene's germline CDR1 is LGHDT and CDR2 YNNKEL (reference sequence). Here the CDR3 reads CASSQSPDRSPEAFF.

This rearrangement joins TRBV20-1 to TRBJ2-1; TCRdb reports TRBD1, a call that lacks DNA to check it against. Germline CDR1 and CDR2: DFQATT and SNEGSKA (reference sequence). This CDR3 is built from 12 residues. The CDR3 sequence is CSALDRGNEQFF.

The J gene is TRBJ1-5, the V gene TRBV6-1; TCRdb's assignment of TRBD1 cannot be checked, as there is no DNA. This CDR3 is built from 11 residues. Germline values: CDR1 MNHNS, CDR2 SASEGT. CDR3 sequence reads: CASSDWTQQYF.

This chain links TRBV7-8 with TRBJ1-1. CDR1 and CDR2 (germline): SGHVS, FQNEAQ. The CDR3 consists of 17 residues. This CDR3 is CASSFSSRAVMNTEAFF.

The chain recombines TRBV3-1 with TRBJ1-1. Germline V gene sequence: CDR1 LGHDT, CDR2 YNNKEL (reference sequence). The CDR3 spans 11 residues. CDR3 amino acids: CASRQTTEAFF.

This chain uses TRBV12-3 or TRBV12-4 with TRBJ1-2. CDR3 length: 14 residues. CDR3 loop: CASSHRTANYGYTF.